These 3 T cell receptor beta chains were all obtained from the same sample, sequenced in a study of blood T cell repertoires in COVID-19. Some clones are missing from TCRdb's copy, which holds only in-frame ones; the method was immunoSEQ multiplex PCR. This sample has some 250,000 clones, with roughly 88% found just once. The specimen was peripheral blood. All receptors come from a man in his forties with acute or convalescent COVID-19.

This clone showed up just once. This chain connects TRBV7-9 to TRBJ2-3; TRBD2 matches at 13 bases. CDR3 size: 18 residues. The germline V gene has CDR1 SEHNR and CDR2 FQNEAQ (reference sequence). V lost 4 bases to trimming and J lost 1 base; unmatched junction nucleotides: 8. The CDR3 region is CASSSQTSGRARTDTQYF. The CDR3 bases are TGTGCCAGCAGCTCTCAAACTAGCGGGAGGGCCCGCACAGATACGCAGTATTTT.

V and J are TRBV14 and TRBJ1-1, with no clear D. The germline CDR1 and CDR2 sequences are SGHDN and FVKESK. This CDR3 has 14 residues. V shed 1 base and J shed 1 base, with 7 bases lying between them. As DNA, the CDR3 is TGTGCCAGCAGCCAAGTCGCAGAGAACACTGAAGCTTTCTTT. This sequence encodes CASSQVAENTEAFF.

This chain connects TRBV10-2 to TRBJ1-2, with 7 bases identical to TRBD1. The CDR3 length is 14 residues. Germline V gene data show CDR1 as WSHSY and CDR2 as SAAADI. Unmatched junction bases numbered 12, after V lost 8 bases and J lost 6 bases. The CDR3 reads CASVRTGTADGYTF. Here the CDR3 DNA reads TGCGCCAGCGTTAGGACCGGGACAGCGGATGGCTACACCTTC.